This record concerns one T cell receptor (beta chain) sequence. This clone was seen a single time. Its cognate antigen has yet to be identified. Within one base of it there is no much larger clone, and no base qualities were kept. Enrolling through a virtual design, the prospective study's participants ranged in age from roughly 18 to 90 years and lived across some 23 United States geographic areas. Cohort assignment in the prospective study relied on participant-reported clinical history from a screening survey and a study questionnaire. ImmuneRACE Cohort 3 recovered participants were defined by two consecutive negative NP/OP PCR tests, healthcare professional clearance, or symptom resolution. In the prospective study, mobile phlebotomists collected whole blood, serum and a nasopharyngeal or oropharyngeal swab from each participant. Additional blood draws and questionnaires over an approximately 2-month period could optionally be provided by prospective study participants. Blood samples from the prospective study were shipped frozen or at room temperature prior to DNA extraction.

The immunoSEQ Assay, a bias-controlled multiplex PCR, was used to amplify TCRbeta CDR3 regions from genomic DNA. Under the source paper's analysis protocol: The number of nucleated cells in each sample was estimated by amplification of reference gene primers within the assay. To quantify the absolute abundance of each unique TCRbeta CDR3 rearrangement, sequence reads were collapsed and filtered. For each sample, productive Simpson clonality was calculated as the square root of Simpson's diversity index across productive rearrangements. TCRdb's version of the immuneACCESS table is confined to in-frame rearrangements and falls short of the full clone set. An unresolved V gene accounts for under half of the shortfall where checked; the remainder is of unknown origin. Clonal size and the V and J genes are those of that table, whereas D and trimming came from the DNA. This sample comprises about 160,000 clones, roughly 80% of them detected only once. Of the sample, more than 3% is held by the ten largest clones.

The V end gives up 11 bases and the J end 4 bases, leaving 5 bases in the junction not matched to a gene. From the germline V gene, CDR1 is MNHEY and CDR2 is SVGAGI. There are 13 amino acids in the CDR3, from cysteine to phenylalanine inclusive. The DNA shown is the 39-base CDR3, in frame from base 1. These data are taken from a study of blood T cell repertoires in COVID-19 (TCRdb year 2020). For the study in its entirety: The collaborator samples originated in the United States, Italy and Spain and spanned the acute and convalescent phases of COVID-19. The samples were drawn from two sources: the first 160 participants of the ongoing ImmuneRACE study, and 1,254 subjects contributed by 6 global collaborators. The material from the prospective study consisted of cDNA or gDNA derived from T cells, B-cell-depleted T cells, or PBMCs. The dataset comprised deeply sampled blood TCRbeta repertoires from subjects exposed to, actively infected with, or recovered from COVID-19. The sample metadata nearly always contained a de-identified subject ID, COVID-19 status, age in years and sex. HLA class I and class II types, where available, came from metadata supplied by the sample provider rather than from assay-based typing. The repertoires were released in a freely available public database intended as a resource for research on the immune response to SARS-CoV-2. Points the paper makes about the study in general: The amount of clinical and demographic metadata varied by source and participant and was provided uncurated.

The chain is encoded by TRBV6-5 joined to TRBJ2-1; 10 junctional bases match TRBD1. This receptor was identified in a woman aged 55-69 years who had recovered from COVID-19. Sequenced sample: PBMCs or T cells enriched from blood (not recorded which). The CDR3 protein: CAGRQGAYNEQFF. Here is the DNA: TGTGCCGGAAGACAGGGGGCTTACAATGAGCAGTTCTTC.